What follows describes a single TCR beta chain. The germline V gene encodes CDR1 MNHEY and CDR2 SMNVEV (reference sequence). This CDR3 region has 16 residues. The J segment lost 7 bases and the V segment lost 2 bases, leaving 8 bases of the junction unmatched. Second-dose groups at about 4 or about 12 weeks were pooled. Only in-frame clones appear in the TCRdb table, and some are missing; sequencing was by immunoSEQ multiplex PCR. Of roughly 100,000 clones in the sample, nearly 90% were seen once. This entry belongs to a study of T cell responses to AZD1222 COVID-19 vaccine. The sequence came from an adult who received the AZD1222 COVID-19 vaccine. Material: peripheral blood, obtained 28 days after the second AZD1222 dose. The chain links TRBV27 to TRBJ1-6, with TRBD1 identical over 7 bases. CDR3 sequence reads: CASSLGTASRNSPLHF. The CDR3 DNA sequence: TGTGCCAGCAGTTTAGGGACAGCATCCAGAAATTCACCCCTCCACTTT.